These T cell receptor beta chains were read from a single sample in a study of blood T cells in healthy people across ages. In TCRdb, the 5' RACE reads were re-called with MiXCR into one record per CDR3 protein. The profile covers about 1.4 million distinct CDR3 sequences, with 59% appearing a single time and 6.7% taken by the ten largest. What was sequenced was blood. These receptors were obtained from a man between 18 and 35 years old in good health. The CDR3 runs from the conserved cysteine through the conserved F or W. D genes are given only for firm matches. Size tells how often a clone was seen (once, few, many) or the class of an expanded clone, and some rows leave it out.

v_gene,d_gene,abundance,j_gene,CDR3aa,CDR3nt
TRBV20-1,TRBD2,-,TRBJ2-7,CSARDPSGTGGLYEQYF,TGCAGTGCTAGAGATCCTAGCGGGACGGGAGGTCTGTACGAGCAGTACTTC
TRBV7-9,-,-,TRBJ2-5,CASSALLGVQETQYF,TGTGCCAGCAGCGCCCTTCTAGGGGTCCAAGAGACCCAGTACTTC
TRBV7-9,-,few,TRBJ1-4,CASSLNDRYPEKLFF,TGTGCCAGCAGCCTCAACGACCGATACCCCGAAAAACTGTTTTTT
TRBV29-1,TRBD1,-,TRBJ1-1,CSVGPQGANTEAFF,TGCAGCGTTGGACCGCAGGGGGCGAACACTGAAGCTTTCTTT
TRBV7-6,-,-,TRBJ2-3,CASSSPGTGDDTQYF,TGTGCCAGCAGCTCCCCCGGGACTGGCGATGATACGCAGTATTTT
TRBV14,TRBD1,once,TRBJ2-7,CASSQFTGGGYYEQYF,TGTGCCAGCAGCCAATTTACAGGGGGCGGCTACTACGAGCAGTACTTC
TRBV4-3,TRBD2,-,TRBJ2-5,CASSLSGVGETRYF,TGCGCCAGCAGCCTCAGCGGGGTGGGAGAGACCCGGTACTTC
TRBV6-1,TRBD1,-,TRBJ2-1,CASSLRTGSPFYNEQFF,TGTGCCAGCAGTCTCAGGACAGGTTCTCCCTTTTACAATGAGCAGTTCTTC
TRBV4-3,-,-,TRBJ2-7,CASSQDAGRSDEQYF,TGCGCCAGCAGCCAAGACGCCGGCCGCTCCGACGAGCAGTACTTC
TRBV27,-,once,TRBJ2-7,CASSLRNITIQALRGWYEQYF,TGTGCCAGCAGTTTACGTAATATTACCATTCAAGCATTGAGGGGCTGGTACGAGCAGTACTTC
TRBV6-5,TRBD1,-,TRBJ1-5,CASRGTGSDQPQHF,TGTGCCAGCAGGGGGACAGGTAGCGATCAGCCCCAGCATTTT
TRBV5-1,-,-,TRBJ2-1,CASAPLNGEQFF,TGCGCCAGCGCCCCTCTTAACGGTGAGCAGTTCTTC
TRBV29-1,TRBD2,few,TRBJ2-3,CSVVGSGSGADTQYF,TGCAGCGTTGTAGGGAGCGGGAGCGGGGCAGATACGCAGTATTTT
TRBV7-2,-,-,TRBJ2-2,CASSLNAGHPGELFF,TGTGCCAGCAGCTTAAATGCCGGGCATCCCGGGGAGCTGTTTTTT
TRBV15,-,once,TRBJ1-5,CATSRETHQPQHF,TGTGCCACCAGCAGAGAAACACATCAGCCCCAGCATTTT
TRBV27,-,-,TRBJ2-2,CASSLFGTHTGELFF,TGTGCCAGCAGTTTATTCGGGACACACACCGGGGAGCTGTTTTTT
TRBV6-6,-,few,TRBJ1-2,CASSYGGREGYTF,TGTGCCAGCAGTTACGGGGGGCGCGAAGGCTACACCTTC
TRBV7-2,TRBD1,-,TRBJ2-3,CASSGQGEAWTQYF,TGTGCCAGCAGCGGACAGGGGGAGGCGTGGACGCAGTATTTT
TRBV11-2,TRBD1,-,TRBJ1-2,CASSLGRDRGNYGYTF,TGTGCCAGCAGCTTAGGTCGGGACAGGGGGAACTATGGCTACACCTTC
TRBV5-5,-,-,TRBJ1-2,CASSRASYGANYGYTF,TGTGCCAGCAGCCGGGCCTCGTATGGGGCTAACTATGGCTACACCTTC
TRBV10-3,TRBD2,-,TRBJ2-3,CAIRPLAGETDTQYF,TGTGCCATCAGACCGCTAGCGGGGGAAACAGATACGCAGTATTTT
TRBV10-3,TRBD1,-,TRBJ2-1,CAISYLTGVHYNEQFF,TGTGCCATCAGTTACTTGACAGGGGTCCATTACAATGAGCAGTTCTTC
TRBV6-1,-,-,TRBJ1-5,CASREPGSRNQPQHF,TGTGCCAGCAGGGAGCCAGGGAGTCGGAATCAGCCCCAGCATTTT
TRBV6-6,-,few,TRBJ2-7,CASNHRVGYEQYF,TGTGCCAGCAACCACAGAGTCGGCTACGAGCAGTACTTC
TRBV7-2,-,few,TRBJ2-1,CASSLAGPPYNEQFF,TGTGCCAGCAGCTTAGCAGGTCCCCCTTACAATGAGCAGTTCTTC
TRBV6-5,-,-,TRBJ2-5,CASSYSTAQETQYF,TGTGCCAGCAGTTACTCGACAGCCCAAGAGACCCAGTACTTC
TRBV10-3,TRBD2,many,TRBJ2-1,CAISPPSGNEQFF,TGTGCCATCAGCCCTCCTAGCGGCAATGAGCAGTTCTTC
TRBV11-1,-,-,TRBJ2-5,CASNYGGEETQYF,TGTGCCAGCAACTACGGGGGCGAGGAGACCCAGTACTTC
TRBV27,-,-,TRBJ2-7,CASSVFGTSEQYF,TGTGCCAGCAGTGTATTCGGGACGAGCGAGCAGTACTTC
TRBV5-1,-,-,TRBJ2-2,CASSPTVPNTGELFF,TGCGCCAGCAGCCCGACAGTCCCGAACACCGGGGAGCTGTTTTTT
TRBV28,-,-,TRBJ2-3,CASSPTESRTDTQYF,TGTGCCAGCAGTCCGACAGAGAGTCGGACAGATACGCAGTATTTT
TRBV10-3,-,-,TRBJ1-2,CAISEGGEGYGYTF,TGTGCCATCAGTGAAGGAGGGGAGGGGTATGGCTACACCTTC
TRBV6-6,-,-,TRBJ2-1,CASSYDFSQGSYNEQFF,TGTGCCAGCAGTTACGACTTCTCACAGGGCTCCTACAATGAGCAGTTCTTC
TRBV6-6,TRBD2,-,TRBJ2-5,CASSYPSGFGGETQYF,TGTGCCAGCAGTTACCCGAGCGGGTTCGGGGGGGAGACCCAGTACTTC
TRBV20-1,TRBD2,-,TRBJ2-7,CSARGGLAGPYEQYF,TGCAGTGCTAGAGGGGGACTAGCGGGCCCCTACGAGCAGTACTTC
TRBV6-6,-,-,TRBJ2-5,CASRGDSYQETQYF,TGTGCCAGCAGAGGAGACAGTTACCAAGAGACCCAGTACTTC
TRBV20-1,-,few,TRBJ2-1,CSARAFLYNEQFF,TGCAGTGCTAGGGCCTTCCTTTACAATGAGCAGTTCTTC
TRBV7-2,TRBD2,few,TRBJ2-5,CASSRSLAPKTWETQYF,TGTGCCAGCAGCCGCTCACTAGCGCCCAAGACTTGGGAGACCCAGTACTTC
TRBV15,-,-,TRBJ2-7,CATSRDHNSYEQYF,TGTGCCACCAGCAGAGACCACAACTCCTACGAGCAGTACTTC
TRBV5-6,-,-,TRBJ2-5,CASSLSLATQEETQYF,TGTGCCAGCAGCTTGTCCCTAGCGACCCAGGAAGAGACCCAGTACTTC
TRBV20-1,-,-,TRBJ2-1,CSARTRGGGRNGQFF,TGCAGTGCTAGGACGAGGGGGGGGGGAAGAAATGGGCAGTTCTTC
TRBV7-2,-,-,TRBJ2-3,CASSLETAFNTQYF,TGTGCCAGCAGCTTAGAAACGGCATTCAATACGCAGTATTTT
TRBV20-1,TRBD1,-,TRBJ2-1,CSARDPGTGRNEQFF,TGCAGTGCTAGAGATCCTGGGACAGGGAGGAATGAGCAGTTTTTC
TRBV18,-,-,TRBJ2-6,CASSPQTGSLRSGANVLTF,TGTGCCAGCTCACCACAAACAGGGTCCCTACGCTCTGGGGCCAACGTCCTGACTTTC
TRBV6-1,-,once,TRBJ1-1,CASRVQGTGVKGAEAFF,TGTGCCAGCAGGGTCCAGGGGACGGGGGTGAAGGGTGCTGAAGCTTTCTTT
TRBV4-1,-,-,TRBJ1-1,CASSQGAGWEAFF,TGCGCCAGCAGCCAAGGGGCAGGGTGGGAAGCTTTCTTT
TRBV6-1,TRBD2,once,TRBJ2-1,CASEGLAGGKGDNEQFF,TGTGCCAGCGAGGGACTAGCGGGAGGGAAGGGAGACAATGAGCAGTTCTTC
TRBV20-1,TRBD1,once,TRBJ1-2,CSARGLWTGTYGYTF,TGCAGTGCTAGAGGCCTTTGGACAGGGACCTATGGCTACACCTTC